This TCR beta chain appears in the sequencing data of a study of T-cell memory formation after mild COVID-19. General study findings and limits: Nothing confirmed that second-wave clones peaking on day 37 were specific for SARS-CoV-2.

CDR1 and CDR2 from the germline V gene are MNHEY and SVGAGI. CDR3 length equals 14 residues. Trimming took 2 bases from V and 4 from J, leaving 9 bases between them. This clonotype came up many times. Its antigen is undetermined. In TCRdb, the 5' RACE reads were re-called with MiXCR into one record per CDR3 protein. The profile shows roughly 250,000 distinct CDR3 sequences, 16% of them singletons. The rearrangement joins TRBV6-5 to TRBJ2-1, with no clear D. The sequence was obtained from a man aged 18 to 29 who had mild COVID-19 (a few samples of this study predate the infection). Cell type and time point are not known. Sequenced: PBMCs or a T cell subset sorted from them (not recorded which). In nucleotides, the CDR3 is TGTGCCAGCAGTTACCAGTGGGGATACAATGAGCAGTTCTTC. It encodes CASSYQWGYNEQFF.